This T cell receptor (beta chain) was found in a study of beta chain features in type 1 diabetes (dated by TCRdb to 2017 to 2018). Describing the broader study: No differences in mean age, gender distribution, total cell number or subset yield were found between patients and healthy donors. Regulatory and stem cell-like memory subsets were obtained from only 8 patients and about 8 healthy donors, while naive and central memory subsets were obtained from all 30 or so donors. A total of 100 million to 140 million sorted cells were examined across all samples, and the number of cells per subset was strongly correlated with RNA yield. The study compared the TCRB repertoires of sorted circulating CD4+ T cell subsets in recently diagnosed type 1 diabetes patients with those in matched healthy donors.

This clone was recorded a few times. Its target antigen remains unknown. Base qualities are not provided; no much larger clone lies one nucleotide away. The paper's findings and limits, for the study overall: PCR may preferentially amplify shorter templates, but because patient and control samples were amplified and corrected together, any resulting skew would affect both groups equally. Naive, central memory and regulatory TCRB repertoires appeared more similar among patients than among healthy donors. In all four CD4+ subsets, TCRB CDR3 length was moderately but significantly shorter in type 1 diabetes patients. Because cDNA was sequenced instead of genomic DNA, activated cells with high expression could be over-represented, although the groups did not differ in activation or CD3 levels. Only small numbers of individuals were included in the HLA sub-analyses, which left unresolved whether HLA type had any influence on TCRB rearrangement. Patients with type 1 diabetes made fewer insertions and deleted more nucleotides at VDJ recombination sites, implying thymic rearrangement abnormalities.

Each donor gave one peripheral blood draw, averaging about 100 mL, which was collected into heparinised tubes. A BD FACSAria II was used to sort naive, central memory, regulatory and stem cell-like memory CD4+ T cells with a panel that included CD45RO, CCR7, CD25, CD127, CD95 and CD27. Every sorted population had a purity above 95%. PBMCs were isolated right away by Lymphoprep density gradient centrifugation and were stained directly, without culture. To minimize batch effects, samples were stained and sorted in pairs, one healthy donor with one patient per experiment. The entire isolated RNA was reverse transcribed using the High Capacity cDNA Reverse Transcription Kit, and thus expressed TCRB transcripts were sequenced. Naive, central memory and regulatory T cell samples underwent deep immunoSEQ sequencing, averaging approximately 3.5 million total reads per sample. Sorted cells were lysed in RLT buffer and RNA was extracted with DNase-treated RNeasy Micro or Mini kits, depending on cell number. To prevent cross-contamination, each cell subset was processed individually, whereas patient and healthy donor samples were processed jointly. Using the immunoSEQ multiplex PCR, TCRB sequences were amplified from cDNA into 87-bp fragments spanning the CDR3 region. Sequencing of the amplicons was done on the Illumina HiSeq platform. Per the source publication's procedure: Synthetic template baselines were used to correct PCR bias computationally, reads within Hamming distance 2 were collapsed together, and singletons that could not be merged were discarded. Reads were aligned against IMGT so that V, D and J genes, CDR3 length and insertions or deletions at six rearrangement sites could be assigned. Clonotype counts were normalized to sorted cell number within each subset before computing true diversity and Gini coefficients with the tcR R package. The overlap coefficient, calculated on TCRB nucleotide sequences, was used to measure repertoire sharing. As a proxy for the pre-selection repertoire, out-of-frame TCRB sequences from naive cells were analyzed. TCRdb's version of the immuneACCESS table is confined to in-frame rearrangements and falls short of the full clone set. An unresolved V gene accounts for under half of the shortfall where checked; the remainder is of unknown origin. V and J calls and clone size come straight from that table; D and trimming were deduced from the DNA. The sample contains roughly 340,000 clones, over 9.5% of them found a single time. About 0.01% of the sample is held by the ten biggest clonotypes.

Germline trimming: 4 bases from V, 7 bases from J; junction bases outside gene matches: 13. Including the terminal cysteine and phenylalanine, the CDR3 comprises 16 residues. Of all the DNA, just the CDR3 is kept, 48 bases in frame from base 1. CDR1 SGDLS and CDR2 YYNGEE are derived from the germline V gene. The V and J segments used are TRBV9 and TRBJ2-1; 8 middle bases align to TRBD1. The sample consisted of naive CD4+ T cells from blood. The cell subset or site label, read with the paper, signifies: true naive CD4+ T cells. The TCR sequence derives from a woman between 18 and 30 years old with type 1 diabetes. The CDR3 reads CASSSLAGGVMNEQFF. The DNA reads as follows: TGTGCCAGCAGCTCTCTGGCAGGGGGCGTTATGAATGAGCAGTTCTTC.